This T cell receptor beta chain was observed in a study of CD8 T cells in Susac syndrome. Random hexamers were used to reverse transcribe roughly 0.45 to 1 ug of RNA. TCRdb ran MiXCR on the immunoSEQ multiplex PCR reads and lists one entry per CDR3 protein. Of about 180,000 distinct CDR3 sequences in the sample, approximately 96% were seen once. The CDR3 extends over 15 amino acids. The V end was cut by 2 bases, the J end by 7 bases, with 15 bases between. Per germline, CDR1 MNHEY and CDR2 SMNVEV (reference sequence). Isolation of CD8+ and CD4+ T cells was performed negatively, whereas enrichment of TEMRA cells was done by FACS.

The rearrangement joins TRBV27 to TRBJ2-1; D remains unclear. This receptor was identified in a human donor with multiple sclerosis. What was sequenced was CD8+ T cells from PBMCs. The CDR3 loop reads CASSLPPHGRNEQFF. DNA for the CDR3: TGTGCCAGCAGTTTACCCCCTCACGGGCGTAATGAGCAGTTCTTC.